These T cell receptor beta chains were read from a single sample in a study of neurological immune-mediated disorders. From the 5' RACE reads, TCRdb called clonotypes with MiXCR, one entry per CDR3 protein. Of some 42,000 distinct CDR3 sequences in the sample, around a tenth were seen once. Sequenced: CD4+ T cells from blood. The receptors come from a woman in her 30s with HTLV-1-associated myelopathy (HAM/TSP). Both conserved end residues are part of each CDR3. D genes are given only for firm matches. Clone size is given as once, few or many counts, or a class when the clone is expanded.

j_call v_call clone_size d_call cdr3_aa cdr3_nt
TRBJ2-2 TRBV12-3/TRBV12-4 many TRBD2 CASSFAGGTTGELFF TGTGCCAGCAGTTTTGCGGGGGGTACCACCGGGGAGCTGTTTTTT
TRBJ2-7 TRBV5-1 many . CASSLGAYEQYF TGCGCCAGCAGCTTGGGAGCTTACGAGCAGTACTTC
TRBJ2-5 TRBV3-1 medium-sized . CASSPQGWETQYF TGTGCCAGCAGCCCTCAGGGCTGGGAGACCCAGTACTTC
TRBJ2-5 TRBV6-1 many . CATRVQETQYF TGTGCCACCCGGGTTCAAGAGACCCAGTACTTC
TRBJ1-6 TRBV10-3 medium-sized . CAISGGPDSPLHF TGTGCCATCAGCGGCGGACCTGATTCACCCCTCCACTTT
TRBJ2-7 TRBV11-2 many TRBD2 CASSLTSGGPVFYEQYF TGTGCCAGCAGCTTGACTAGCGGGGGGCCGGTTTTCTACGAGCAGTACTTC
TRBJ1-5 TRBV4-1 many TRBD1 CASSHRQGLAPHQPQHF TGCGCCAGCAGCCACCGACAGGGGTTGGCTCCGCATCAGCCCCAGCATTTT
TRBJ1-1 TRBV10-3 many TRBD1 CAISGTGHEAFF TGTGCCATCAGTGGGACAGGACACGAAGCTTTCTTT
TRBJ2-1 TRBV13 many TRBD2 CASSSPEPGLAVNEQFF TGTGCCAGCAGCTCGCCTGAACCGGGACTAGCGGTCAATGAGCAGTTCTTC
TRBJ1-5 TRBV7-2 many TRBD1 CASSYGPGQGAQPQHF TGTGCCAGCAGCTACGGCCCGGGACAGGGGGCTCAGCCCCAGCATTTT
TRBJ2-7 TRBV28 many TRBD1 CASSPAGTGPSEQYF TGTGCCAGCAGTCCGGCCGGGACAGGGCCTAGTGAGCAGTACTTC
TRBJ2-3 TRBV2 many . CASSSSPKSPDTQYF TGTGCCAGCAGTAGTTCCCCAAAATCCCCAGATACGCAGTATTTT
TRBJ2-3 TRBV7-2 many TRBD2 CASSAGLAGSTF TGTGCCAGCAGCGCGGGACTAGCGGGGTCCACTTTT
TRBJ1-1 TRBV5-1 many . CASSFRMNTEAFF TGCGCCAGCAGCTTTAGGATGAACACTGAAGCTTTCTTT
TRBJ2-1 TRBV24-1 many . CATSGRDLGKYEQFF TGTGCCACCAGTGGTAGGGATTTGGGTAAATATGAGCAGTTCTTC
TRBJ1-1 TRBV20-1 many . CSASGDSNTEAFF TGCAGTGCTAGTGGGGATTCGAACACTGAAGCTTTCTTT